These 16 T cell receptor beta chains share one sample of origin, sequenced in a study. TCRdb ran MiXCR on the 5' RACE reads and lists one entry per CDR3 protein. The repertoire holds 46,000 or so distinct CDR3 sequences, with roughly a fifth as singletons. Tregs were sorted as CD4+CD25+CD127-/low cells. Sample: Tregs sorted from a lymph node. The receptors stem from a female donor with breast cancer.

This clonotype has at least ten counts. The chain employs TRBV5-1 and TRBJ2-7, with 8 bases fitting TRBD2. CDR1 is SGHRS and CDR2 is YFSETQ in the germline V gene. CDR3 length: 12 amino acids. The V gene end was trimmed by 3 bases and the J gene end by 10 bases; junction bases not matched to a gene: 6. The CDR3 sequence is CASSSPAGEQYF. As DNA, the CDR3 is TGCGCCAGCAGCTCTCCAGCGGGAGAACAGTACTTC.

The chain uses TRBV7-2 and TRBJ2-7; D uncertain. The germline gives CDR1 SGHTA, CDR2 FQGNSA. Trimming cost V 1 base and J 0 bases, with 7 bases left between them. The CDR3 is 14 residues long. The CDR3 region has the DNA TGTACCAGCAGCTTAGGTGACGTCTCCTACGAGCAGTACTTC. Translated: CTSSLGDVSYEQYF.

As regards this clonotype: Mismatch with germline at one junction end may stem from a read error. In nucleotides, the CDR3 is TGTGCCAGCAGTTTACTCGCATTACTTAGGAACACCGGGAAGCTGTTTTTT. It yields the protein CASSLLALLRNTGKLFF. The gene calls are TRBV12-3 or TRBV12-4 and TRBJ2-2, with a possible D match to TRBD2 (5 bases). CDR3 length: 17 residues.

This clonotype turned up a few times. This CDR3 reads CASSPQGYEQFF. In DNA form, the CDR3 reads TGTGCCAGCTCACCACAGGGCTATGAGCAGTTCTTC. The V gene is TRBV18, the J gene TRBJ2-1; D is unresolved. The V gene's germline CDR1 is KGHSH and CDR2 LQKENI. The germline V and J ends were trimmed by 1 base and 8 bases, with 6 bases remaining between them. This CDR3 has 12 residues.

The chain combines TRBV4-1 with TRBJ2-7; D is possibly TRBD2 (5 bases). Trimming took 3 bases from V and 6 from J, leaving 15 bases between them. The germline gives CDR1 MGHRA, CDR2 YSYEKL. The CDR3 is 14 amino acids. In DNA, the CDR3 is TGCGCCAGCAGCCAGGGCGGGTCTACTATCGAGCAGTACTTC. Amino acid sequence: CASSQGGSTIEQYF.

This clonotype came up many times. The rearrangement joins TRBV29-1 to TRBJ1-1, with D hard to call. CDR1 and CDR2 (germline): SQVTM, ANQGSEA. The CDR3 covers 13 residues. V gave up 4 bases and J gave up 4 bases, with 13 bases separating them. The CDR3 here is CSVAISAGTEAFF. The DNA for the CDR3 is TGCAGCGTTGCCATCAGTGCGGGCACTGAAGCTTTCTTT.

This chain links TRBV12-3 or TRBV12-4 with TRBJ2-5, with D maybe TRBD2 (6 bases). V lost 3 bases, J lost 3 bases, and 14 bases lay in between. CDR3 size: 15 residues. CDR3 region: CASSLTPGVKETQYF. The CDR3 DNA reads TGTGCCAGCAGTTTGACGCCGGGAGTAAAAGAGACCCAGTACTTC.

Notes on this clonotype: Given a much more abundant clone one base away, this may be a read error. This rearrangement joins TRBV6-1 to TRBJ2-7, with TRBD2 identical over 10 bases. Per germline, CDR1 MNHNS and CDR2 SASEGT. The CDR3 loop spans 13 amino acids. The V segment lost 5 bases and the J segment 3 bases; nucleotides outside the gene matches: 1. DNA of the CDR3: TGTGCCAGCAGTAGGACTAGCGGCTACGAGCAGTACTTC. As protein: CASSRTSGYEQYF.

The chain couples TRBV12-3 or TRBV12-4 to TRBJ2-3; possibly TRBD2 for D (5 bases). The V end lost 6 bases, the J end lost 6 bases, and 10 bases lay between the germline ends. This CDR3 contains 12 residues. CDR3 in DNA: TGTGCCAGCAGACCGACGGGGGATACGCAGTATTTT. The encoded protein is CASRPTGDTQYF.

The CDR3 coding sequence is TGTGCCACCAGCAGAGATGGGCGGAGAATTAGCACAGATACGCAGTATTTT. The encoded protein is CATSRDGRRISTDTQYF. The chain recombines TRBV15 with TRBJ2-3; D unresolved. Trimming cost V 0 bases and J 0 bases, with 13 bases left between them. CDR3 size: 17 residues. Germline V CDR1 and CDR2: LNHNV, YYDKDF (reference sequence).

This clonotype has a count of ten or more. The J gene is TRBJ2-5, the V gene TRBV28, with a possible D match to TRBD2 (6 bases). The germline V gene encodes CDR1 MDHEN and CDR2 SYDVKM. Deletions cut 2 bases from V and 3 bases from J, with 10 bases between. The CDR3 is 14 residues long. The CDR3 reads CASSLSLAEETQYF. The CDR3 DNA reads as TGTGCCAGCAGTTTAAGCTTAGCGGAAGAGACCCAGTACTTC.

The sample holds a few counts of this clonotype. J is TRBJ2-7 and V is TRBV3-1, with D possibly TRBD2 on 6 matching bases. Germline values: CDR1 LGHDT, CDR2 YNNKEL (reference sequence). V shed 1 base and J shed 3 bases, with 7 bases lying between them. The CDR3 totals 13 residues. CDR3 region: CASSQGLDYEQYF. The CDR3 coding sequence is TGTGCCAGCAGCCAAGGACTAGACTACGAGCAGTACTTC.

V is TRBV30 and J is TRBJ2-5, with no clear D. The CDR3 runs 12 residues. The V end was cut by 3 bases, the J end by 5 bases, with 10 bases between. The germline CDR1 and CDR2 sequences are GTSNPN and SVGIG (reference sequence). The CDR3 loop reads CAWSGQRETQYF. The CDR3 DNA reads as TGTGCCTGGAGCGGGCAGAGGGAGACCCAGTACTTC.

This clonotype was picked up many times. The J gene is TRBJ2-3, the V gene TRBV13; D is ambiguous. Germline CDR1 PRHDT, CDR2 FYEKMQ (reference sequence). Deletions cut 6 bases from V and 4 bases from J, with 8 bases between. The CDR3 loop spans 12 amino acids. The CDR3 nucleotides read TGTGCCAGCAGGGCTGGTGCAGATACGCAGTATTTT. As protein: CASRAGADTQYF. Full variable domain (remainder filled in from reference TRBV13 and TRBJ2-3): AAGVIQSPRHLIKEKRETATLKCYPIPRHDTVYWYQQGPGQDPQFLISFYEKMQSDKGSIPDRFSAQQFSDYHSELNMSSLELGDSALYFCASRAGADTQYFGPGTRLTVL.

The chain uses TRBV29-1 and TRBJ1-2; 9 bases are shared with TRBD1. CDR1 and CDR2 from the germline V gene are SQVTM and ANQGSEA. V lost 6 bases, J lost 8 bases, and 7 bases stayed unmatched. This CDR3 has 12 amino acids. DNA for the CDR3: TGCAGCGTGGTGACGGACAGGGGAGGCTACACCTTC. It encodes CSVVTDRGGYTF.

The rearrangement joins TRBV4-2 to TRBJ2-7; D may correspond to TRBD1 or TRBD2 (5 bases each). V was cut by 1 base and J by 1 base, with 8 bases left in between. The V gene's germline CDR1 is LGHNA and CDR2 YNFKEQ. The CDR3 spans 14 residues. The CDR3 DNA follows: TGTGCCAGCAGCCAAGGGGACGGTTCCTACGAGCAGTACTTC. Translating it yields CASSQGDGSYEQYF.